A selection of T cell receptor beta chains follows, all from one sample in a study of blood T cells in healthy people across ages. MiXCR, applied by TCRdb to the 5' RACE reads, yields one record per CDR3 protein. The repertoire has around 2 million distinct CDR3 sequences, about two fifths of them found once; the top ten carry 20% to 25%. The sequencing sample was made of blood. The receptors come from a human donor in good health. The CDR3 runs from the conserved cysteine through the conserved F or W. D genes are given only for firm matches. Expanded clones get a size class; other rows say once, few or many, or leave the size out.

clone_size	v_call	d_call	j_call	cdr3_nt	cdr3_aa
-	TRBV20-1	-	TRBJ1-2	TGCAGTGCTCGTCACAGGTCCTTCTATGGCTACACCTTC	CSARHRSFYGYTF
-	TRBV20-1	-	TRBJ1-2	TGCAGTGCTAGAGATTGGCGGACAGAGCTTTATGGCTACACCTTC	CSARDWRTELYGYTF
many	TRBV29-1	TRBD2	TRBJ2-3	TGCAGCGGTGGTCGGGGGGACGCAGATACGCAGTATTTT	CSGGRGDADTQYF
-	TRBV27	-	TRBJ1-4	TGTGCCAGCAGTTTATCGGGGGGGGCGAGTCAGTTTTTT	CASSLSGGASQFF
-	TRBV14	-	TRBJ2-7	TGTGCCAGCAGCCAAGATTACGGCCAGCAGTACTTC	CASSQDYGQQYF
few	TRBV20-1	-	TRBJ2-3	TGCAGTGCTACTCGGACGGTGAACACAGATACGCAGTATTTT	CSATRTVNTDTQYF
once	TRBV29-1	-	TRBJ1-1	TGCAGCGTTGTTGGGGGAGGAAACACTGAAGCTTTCTTT	CSVVGGGNTEAFF
-	TRBV5-8	-	TRBJ2-3	TGTGCCAGTAGCTTCCGAGGCGACACCACAGATACGCAGTATTTT	CASSFRGDTTDTQYF
-	TRBV29-1	-	TRBJ2-5	TGCAGCGTTGATGGTGCTTCGGGAATGGCGGAGACCCAGTACTTC	CSVDGASGMAETQYF
-	TRBV5-1	-	TRBJ2-4	TGCGCCAGCAGCCGGACATCCTTAGCCAAAAACATTCAGTACTTC	CASSRTSLAKNIQYF
-	TRBV12-3/TRBV12-4	TRBD1	TRBJ2-7	TGTGCCAGCAGCCACACTTGGACAGGGGCCGTCTACGAGCAGTACTTC	CASSHTWTGAVYEQYF
many	TRBV15	-	TRBJ1-1	TGTGCCACCGGACGGGACATGAACACTGAAGCTTTCTTT	CATGRDMNTEAFF
-	TRBV20-1	TRBD2	TRBJ2-3	TGCAGTGCTAGCTTTGCGGGGGGGATCTCTAGCACAGATACGCAGTATTTT	CSASFAGGISSTDTQYF
-	TRBV15	TRBD1	TRBJ1-6	TGTGCCACCAGCAGAGATTACGGGGACAGTGTCAATTCACCCCTCCACTTT	CATSRDYGDSVNSPLHF
-	TRBV6-6	TRBD1	TRBJ1-5	TGTGCCAGTTACGACGGGACAGGGAACCAACAGCCCCAGCATTTT	CASYDGTGNQQPQHF
-	TRBV5-6	TRBD1	TRBJ1-2	TGTGCCAGCAGCCGAACCGGGACAGGGACGTCTGGCTACACCTTC	CASSRTGTGTSGYTF
once	TRBV12-3/TRBV12-4	-	TRBJ1-2	TGTGCCAGCAGTTTGAGCCCGGGGGCGGGTAAAGGCTACACCTTC	CASSLSPGAGKGYTF
few	TRBV12-3/TRBV12-4	-	TRBJ1-6	TGTGCCAGCAGTGCCACTGACAGGACACAGTCACCCCTCCACTTT	CASSATDRTQSPLHF
-	TRBV2	-	TRBJ1-2	TGTGCCAGCAGTGGTTCCGGGGCTAACTATGGCTACACCTTC	CASSGSGANYGYTF
-	TRBV7-2	-	TRBJ2-1	TGTGCCAGCAGCGGGGACGGGTCCGGCCACAATGAGCAGTTCTTC	CASSGDGSGHNEQFF
-	TRBV7-6	TRBD1	TRBJ2-7	TGTGCCAGCAGCTTGATCGGGACAGCCTATTCCTACGAGCAGTACTTC	CASSLIGTAYSYEQYF
-	TRBV11-2	-	TRBJ2-5	TGTGCCAGCAGCCACAGGGTAGGCCAAGAGACCCAGTACTTC	CASSHRVGQETQYF
-	TRBV7-3	-	TRBJ1-1	TGTGCCAGCAGCTCAGGGCCATGTGTGACGGCTGAAGCTTTCTTT	CASSSGPCVTAEAFF
-	TRBV7-9	-	TRBJ1-5	TGTGCCAGCAGCGCTACGGGGGACCGGTACCAGCCCCAGCATTTT	CASSATGDRYQPQHF
-	TRBV4-1	-	TRBJ2-7	TGCGCCAGCAGCCAAGGAGTTGGGGGTACCTCCGAGCAGTACTTC	CASSQGVGGTSEQYF
few	TRBV28	TRBD1	TRBJ2-3	TGTGCCAGCAGTTTATCACAGGGGATAGATACGCAGTATTTT	CASSLSQGIDTQYF
-	TRBV2	-	TRBJ2-5	TGTGCCAGCAGTGCCCAGCGGGCCACCCAAGAGACCCAGTACTTC	CASSAQRATQETQYF
-	TRBV5-1	TRBD1	TRBJ1-5	TGCGCCAGCAGCTTGGCGGGGACAGGGTCTAGCAATCAGCCCCAGCATTTT	CASSLAGTGSSNQPQHF
-	TRBV5-1	-	TRBJ2-1	TGCGCCGGCAACCTGCTAGCGTTTAACAATGAGCAGTTCTTC	CAGNLLAFNNEQFF
-	TRBV28	TRBD1	TRBJ2-3	TGTGCCAGCGGGGGGACAGGGAGGGGCACAGATACGCAGTATTTT	CASGGTGRGTDTQYF
-	TRBV9	-	TRBJ2-7	TGTGCCAGCAGCGTAGCGGGTCGTGGGTACGAGCAGTACTTC	CASSVAGRGYEQYF
-	TRBV7-2	-	TRBJ1-5	TGTGCCAGCAGCTTAGCGAGGGACATCGCTGAGCCCCAGCATTTT	CASSLARDIAEPQHF
-	TRBV6-1	-	TRBJ2-7	TGTGCCAGCAGGGAGGGGGGTTTATACGAGCAGTACTTC	CASREGGLYEQYF
-	TRBV5-1	-	TRBJ2-3	TGCGCCAGCAGCTTTGGCCGGGGGGCCCCCACAGATACGCAGTATTTT	CASSFGRGAPTDTQYF
few	TRBV6-6	-	TRBJ1-1	TGTGCCAGCAGTTCTCCGACTGCGCACACTGAAGCTTTCTTT	CASSSPTAHTEAFF
-	TRBV5-1	TRBD2	TRBJ2-1	TGCGCCAGCAGCAAGACGGGACTAGCGGACAATGAGCAGTTCTTC	CASSKTGLADNEQFF
few	TRBV11-2	TRBD1	TRBJ1-2	TGTGCCAGCAGCTTACAGGGGGCATTATCGGACTATGGCTACACCTTC	CASSLQGALSDYGYTF
-	TRBV20-1	-	TRBJ2-7	TGCAGTGCTAGAGACAGGTACTCCTACGAGCAGTACTTC	CSARDRYSYEQYF
few	TRBV29-1	TRBD2	TRBJ2-3	TGCAGCGTTGAACTAGCGGGGGGGCTAACAGATACGCAGTATTTT	CSVELAGGLTDTQYF
-	TRBV5-1	TRBD1	TRBJ1-2	TGCGCCAGCAGCTCATCCGGGACAGGGTTGGACTACACCTTC	CASSSSGTGLDYTF
-	TRBV2	-	TRBJ1-2	TGTGCCAGCAGTGAGAACAGGGTTGGTGGCTACACCTTC	CASSENRVGGYTF
many	TRBV6-2/TRBV6-3	TRBD1	TRBJ1-2	TGTGCCAGCACCTTGACAGGGAACTATGGCTACACCTTC	CASTLTGNYGYTF